This T cell receptor beta chain stems from a study of cytomegalovirus exposure and HLA in healthy donors. Study at large: It was reported in a later analysis that the 90 to 150 validation repertoires used the same platform as the approximately 670 first-cohort repertoires.

Trimming removed 4 bases at V and 1 base at J, with 11 bases between. Looked up from germline, CDR1 is MNHEY and CDR2 is SVGAGI. This CDR3 has 16 amino acids. Measured with immunoSEQ multiplex PCR; TCRdb has only the in-frame clones, and not every one. The sample lists 150,000 to 200,000 clones, 70% to 90% occurring once. The sample was PBMCs. V usage is TRBV6-5 and J usage is TRBJ1-6, with D tentatively TRBD1 (5 bases). This clonotype was obtained from a man aged 25-40 years in good health and CMV-seropositive. CDR3 nucleotides: TGTGCCAGCAGTTCCCGGACAACATCCTATAATTCACCCCTCCACTTT. Residues: CASSSRTTSYNSPLHF.